A single sample gave rise to the 31 T cell receptor beta chains below, sequenced in a study of shared clonotypes between healthy human individuals. Profiled with immunoSEQ multiplex PCR; TCRdb holds only in-frame clones, not every one. The sample has approximately 740,000 clones, roughly 70% seen once. The source material was memory CD4+ T cells sorted from blood. Subset meaning: CD45RA-negative fraction. These receptors all come from a woman in her twenties or thirties in good health.

This chain joins TRBV5-1 and TRBJ2-1, with a tentative D call TRBD2 (5 bases). The V gene's germline CDR1 is SGHRS and CDR2 YFSETQ. This CDR3 spans 12 amino acids. The V and J ends lost 5 bases and 8 bases respectively, with 11 bases between them. In nucleotides, the CDR3 is TGCGCCAGCAGATCGGGAAGAGATGAGCAGTTCTTC. This gives the protein CASRSGRDEQFF.

The chain couples TRBV19 to TRBJ2-3; 8 bases align to TRBD2. J was trimmed by 8 bases and V by 5 bases; bases with no gene match: 9. This CDR3 contains 14 residues. Per the germline V gene, CDR1 is LNHDA and CDR2 is SQIVND (reference sequence). CDR3 DNA: TGTGCCAGTAGTGGTCGGGAGGGCCTGGGTACGCAGTATTTT. Translated: CASSGREGLGTQYF. Complete variable domain (other parts from reference TRBV19 and TRBJ2-3): DGGITQSPKYLFRKEGQNVTLSCEQNLNHDAMYWYRQDPGQGLRLIYYSQIVNDFQKGDIAEGYSVSREKKESFPLTVTSAQKNPTAFYLCASSGREGLGTQYFGPGTRLTVL.

There are a few counts of this clone. This sequence joins TRBV18 and TRBJ2-1; D might be TRBD1 or TRBD2, each matching 6 bases. Germline V lookup: CDR1 KGHSH, CDR2 LQKENI. V lost 0 bases and J 6 bases, leaving 15 bases between the germline ends. CDR3 size: 16 residues. The CDR3 is CASSPPDSRGGNEQFF. CDR3 DNA sequence: TGTGCCAGCTCACCACCGGACAGCAGGGGAGGCAATGAGCAGTTCTTC.

In regard to this clone: A junction boundary mismatches the germline segment, possibly from a read error. The rearrangement uses TRBV7-7 and TRBJ2-1; D not resolved. Germline V gene data show CDR1 as SSHAT and CDR2 as FNYEAQ (reference sequence). The CDR3 is 13 amino acids. As DNA, the CDR3 is TGTGCCAGCAGCTTAACGGGTTACAGTGAGCAGTTCTTC. Its translation: CASSLTGYSEQFF. Drawing the rest from reference TRBV7-7 and TRBJ2-1, the complete variable domain is GAGVSQSPRYKVTKRGQDVTLRCDPISSHATLYWYQQALGQGPEFLTYFNYEAQPDKSGLPSDRFSAERPEGSISTLTIQRTEQRDSAMYRCASSLTGYSEQFFGPGTRLTVL.

V usage is TRBV6-1 and J usage is TRBJ2-1; TRBD2 agrees at 9 bases. The CDR3 covers 15 residues. The germline V gene encodes CDR1 MNHNS and CDR2 SASEGT. Losses at the gene ends were 3 bases for V and 7 bases for J; bases not matched to a gene: 7. Written as DNA, the CDR3 is TGTGCCAGCAGTGAGGGACTAGCCCCAGGGAATGAGCAGTTCTTC. Translation: CASSEGLAPGNEQFF.

The chain has TRBV28 and TRBJ1-2; D possibly corresponds to TRBD1 (5 bases). The CDR3 is made up of 14 amino acids. Germline V gene data show CDR1 as MDHEN and CDR2 as SYDVKM. The germline V and J ends were trimmed by 4 bases and 0 bases, with 9 bases remaining between them. The CDR3: CASSYRLANYGYTF. The CDR3 coding sequence is TGTGCCAGCAGTTACAGGTTAGCTAACTATGGCTACACCTTC.

CDR3 amino acids: CASSPQRNTEAFF. CDR3 nucleotide sequence: TGTGCCAGCAGCCCTCAGAGGAACACTGAAGCTTTCTTT. The chain is built from TRBV14 and TRBJ1-1; D not resolved. Germline V gives CDR1 SGHDN, CDR2 FVKESK. Trimming shortened V by 4 bases and J by 1 base, and 7 bases separated the two germline ends. The CDR3 has 13 amino acids.

J is TRBJ2-1 and V is TRBV28; D is perhaps TRBD1 or TRBD2 (6 bases each). The CDR3 covers 18 residues. Trimming left V 6 bases short and J 2 bases short, with 23 bases between. Germline V gene data show CDR1 as MDHEN and CDR2 as SYDVKM. The CDR3 DNA sequence: TGTGCCAGCAGCTTAGAAACCTGGGGGGCTGAGGCCTACAATGAGCAGTTCTTC. It is translated as CASSLETWGAEAYNEQFF.

The chain links TRBV30 to TRBJ1-1; D remains ambiguous. Germline-derived CDR1 and CDR2 are GTSNPN and SVGIG (reference sequence). Trimming removed 2 bases at V and 5 bases at J, with 9 bases between. The CDR3 runs 12 residues. Written as DNA, the CDR3 is TGTGCCTGGAGTACGGGAGGGACTGAAGCTTTCTTT. Residues: CAWSTGGTEAFF.

This clone was recorded at least ten times. Other DNA sequences in the sample encode the same CDR3. This sequence joins TRBV5-1 and TRBJ1-1; 9 nucleotides line up with TRBD1. In germline, CDR1 is SGHRS, CDR2 YFSETQ. J was trimmed by 2 bases and V by 1 base; bases with no gene match: 3. CDR3 size: 15 residues. The CDR3 sequence: CASSLMGQGNTEAFF. The DNA of the CDR3 is TGCGCCAGCAGCTTGATGGGACAGGGAAACACTGAAGCTTTCTTT.

This clone showed up many times. This chain connects TRBV28 to TRBJ1-2; D is unclear. Trimming removed 6 bases from V and 7 bases from J, with 21 bases in between. Per the germline V gene, CDR1 is MDHEN and CDR2 is SYDVKM. This CDR3 is built from 15 residues. The CDR3 sequence: CASSLGPAHRGGYTF. The CDR3 DNA is TGTGCCAGCAGCCTCGGGCCAGCCCATCGGGGTGGCTACACCTTC.

This clone has more than one count but fewer than ten. This chain joins TRBV18 and TRBJ1-1; D may be TRBD1 (5 bases). V was shortened by 2 bases and J by 0 bases, with 10 bases between the two germline ends. The CDR3 has 15 amino acids. Germline assignment: CDR1 KGHSH and CDR2 LQKENI. The CDR3 nucleotides read TGTGCCAGCTCACCAATGACAGCATTGAACACTGAAGCTTTCTTT. This codes for CASSPMTALNTEAFF.

The V call is TRBV25-1, the J call TRBJ2-3, with TRBD2 matching over 12 bases. Germline loops: CDR1 MGHDK, CDR2 SYGVNS. The V and J ends lost 4 bases and 4 bases, in that order; junction bases with no gene match: 3. The CDR3 covers 15 residues. The CDR3 is CASSGSSGRADTQYF. The CDR3 DNA sequence: TGTGCCAGCAGTGGCTCTAGCGGGAGGGCAGATACGCAGTATTTT.

The V call is TRBV28, the J call TRBJ1-4; D is possibly TRBD1 (6 bases). Germline V gene lookup returns CDR1 MDHEN and CDR2 SYDVKM. V was shortened by 5 bases and J by 2 bases, with 15 bases between the two germline ends. This CDR3 has 16 amino acids. CDR3: CASSPPRGATNEKLFF. The CDR3 DNA reads as TGTGCCAGCAGTCCACCCCGGGGGGCTACTAATGAAAAACTGTTTTTT.

This clone was counted at least ten times. The chain recombines TRBV6-1 with TRBJ2-1; D is unclear. V shed 6 bases and J shed 0 bases, with 12 bases lying between them. The germline V gene has CDR1 MNHNS and CDR2 SASEGT. CDR3 size: 15 residues. DNA of the CDR3: TGTGCCAGCAGCCTGACTGCCAGCTCCTACAATGAGCAGTTCTTC. Translating gives CASSLTASSYNEQFF.

The V gene is TRBV7-2, the J gene TRBJ1-2; tentatively, D is TRBD1 (6 bases). CDR1 and CDR2 (germline): SGHTA, FQGNSA. V gave up 5 bases and J gave up 8 bases, with 21 bases separating them. The CDR3 extends over 15 amino acids. The CDR3 nucleotides are TGTGCCAGCAGCCCCACCTCCGGACAGCAATCAGGCTACACCTTC. Protein: CASSPTSGQQSGYTF.

The chain joins TRBV27 to TRBJ2-7; 7 bases align to TRBD1. Trimming took 5 bases from V and 5 from J; bases not matched to a gene: 15. CDR3 length: 16 amino acids. Germline V gene lookup returns CDR1 MNHEY and CDR2 SMNVEV (reference sequence). CDR3 in DNA: TGTGCCAGCAGTGCTTCAGGACAGGCCTCTGTCGACGAGCAGTACTTC. It encodes CASSASGQASVDEQYF.

The gene calls are TRBV28 and TRBJ1-1, with 11 bases fitting TRBD1. Trimming at V came to 8 bases and at J to 4 bases, leaving 12 bases not matched to a gene. Germline CDR1 MDHEN, CDR2 SYDVKM. The CDR3 spans 16 residues. CDR3 DNA: TGTGCCAGCCCCTCGGGGACAGGGGGGACTGCCACTGAAGCTTTCTTT. This gives the protein CASPSGTGGTATEAFF.

The V gene is TRBV27, the J gene TRBJ1-1, with 11 positions matching TRBD1. Trimming at V came to 5 bases and at J to 5 bases, leaving 10 bases not matched to a gene. Germline V lookup: CDR1 MNHEY, CDR2 SMNVEV (reference sequence). CDR3 length equals 16 residues. The CDR3 reads CASSPRTGGSGTEAFF. Here the CDR3 DNA reads TGTGCCAGCAGTCCAAGGACAGGGGGCTCGGGGACTGAAGCTTTCTTT.

This chain links TRBV4-1 with TRBJ2-7, with TRBD2 matching over 8 bases. Germline trimming cut 2 bases from V and 3 bases from J; bases unmatched to any gene: 6. The CDR3 loop spans 15 amino acids. Germline lookup yields CDR1 MGHRA and CDR2 YSYEKL. The CDR3 region has the DNA TGCGCCAGCAGCCAATTTGTAGCGGGAAACTACGAGCAGTACTTC. Amino acids: CASSQFVAGNYEQYF.

On this clone: The sample contains more than one DNA sequence encoding this CDR3. The V and J genes are TRBV29-1 and TRBJ2-5; the D gene is possibly TRBD2 (6 bases). The V and J ends lost 4 bases and 1 base respectively, with 7 bases between them. Looked up from germline, CDR1 is SQVTM and CDR2 is ANQGSEA. CDR3 length equals 12 residues. The chain's CDR3 is CSVGRGQETQYF. The CDR3 DNA is TGCAGCGTTGGGCGGGGCCAAGAGACCCAGTACTTC.

This clone was detected only a few times. This chain connects TRBV7-2 to TRBJ2-2; D not certain. The germline V gene encodes CDR1 SGHTA and CDR2 FQGNSA. Trimming cost V 5 bases and J 8 bases, with 9 bases left between them. CDR3 length: 12 residues. The CDR3 loop is CASSIYGGELFF. The CDR3 nucleotides are TGTGCCAGCAGCATCTACGGGGGGGAGCTGTTTTTT.

The chain is built from TRBV30 and TRBJ1-5; D perhaps matches TRBD1 (5 bases). The V gene lost 3 bases and the J gene lost 2 bases, with 14 bases spanning the gap. Germline CDR1 GTSNPN, CDR2 SVGIG (reference sequence). The CDR3 is 15 amino acids. Here the CDR3 reads CAWSAWGVGNQPQHF. DNA for the CDR3: TGTGCCTGGAGCGCGTGGGGGGTTGGCAATCAGCCCCAGCATTTT.

The chain employs TRBV20-1 and TRBJ1-1; D is unresolved. V was trimmed by 6 bases and J by 1 base, leaving 6 bases between them. The CDR3 contains 11 residues. CDR1 and CDR2 (germline): DFQATT, SNEGSKA (reference sequence). The DNA for the CDR3 is TGCAGTGCCGAAGCGAACACTGAAGCTTTCTTT. Amino acids: CSAEANTEAFF.

The chain links TRBV6-1 to TRBJ2-5; no reliable D call. The CDR3 consists of 15 residues. The germline V gene has CDR1 MNHNS and CDR2 SASEGT. Trimming cost V 3 bases and J 5 bases, with 16 bases left between them. In nucleotides, the CDR3 is TGTGCCAGCAGTGAGGGAAATGGTTATACGGAGACCCAGTACTTC. This gives the protein CASSEGNGYTETQYF.

The chain uses TRBV27 and TRBJ1-1; D unclear. CDR1 is MNHEY, CDR2 SMNVEV, per germline (reference sequence). The CDR3 has 14 residues. V lost 5 bases and J lost 0, with 10 bases in between. The CDR3 here is CASSPRGMNTEAFF. In nucleotides, the CDR3 is TGTGCCAGCAGTCCCCGGGGTATGAACACTGAAGCTTTCTTT.

In this sample, this clone turned up once. The chain couples TRBV6-5 to TRBJ2-1; the D gene is possibly TRBD2 (5 bases). This CDR3 spans 10 amino acids. The V and J ends lost 11 bases and 8 bases respectively, with 10 bases between them. CDR1 is MNHEY, CDR2 SVGAGI, per germline. CDR3 sequence: CAVRRYEQFF. The CDR3 nucleotides read TGTGCCGTTCGGAGGTATGAGCAGTTCTTC.

This clone was found a few times. The chain combines TRBV21-1 with TRBJ1-1; the D call TRBD1 from the table was never checked on the DNA. TRBV21-1 is shown as a pseudogene. The CDR3 spans 18 residues. The CDR3 DNA is TGTGCCAGCAGCCCACGGGGGGGACAGGGTAAGGGGAACACTGAAGCTTTCTTT. Translation gives CASSPRGGQGKGNTEAFF.

In this sample, this clone turned up many times. V usage is TRBV11-2 and J usage is TRBJ2-3, with 11 bases matching TRBD2. Germline CDR1 SGHAT, CDR2 FQNNGV. CDR3 length equals 16 residues. Trimming at V came to 3 bases and at J to 2 bases, leaving 4 bases not matched to a gene. CDR3 coding DNA: TGTGCCAGCAGCTTTAGCGGGAGGGCTTACACAGATACGCAGTATTTT. The encoded protein is CASSFSGRAYTDTQYF.

The CDR3 sequence is CASSYPLTSGSYEQYF. In DNA, the CDR3 is TGTGCCAGCAGTTACCCACTAACTAGCGGCTCCTACGAGCAGTACTTC. The genes are TRBV6-6 and TRBJ2-7, with 8 bases matching TRBD2. The CDR3 covers 16 residues. The junction had 6 bases not matched to a gene; V was cut back by 2 bases and J by 0 bases. Germline V lookup: CDR1 MNHNY, CDR2 SVGAGI (reference sequence).

This clone showed up just a few times. The J gene is TRBJ2-5, the V gene TRBV5-1, with D perhaps matching TRBD2 (6 bases). The V gene's germline CDR1 is SGHRS and CDR2 YFSETQ. V lost 4 bases and J 4 bases, leaving 20 bases between the germline ends. This CDR3 has 16 amino acids. CDR3 protein: CASSAARLVAGETQYF. DNA of the CDR3: TGCGCCAGCAGCGCGGCCCGACTAGTCGCGGGAGAGACCCAGTACTTC.